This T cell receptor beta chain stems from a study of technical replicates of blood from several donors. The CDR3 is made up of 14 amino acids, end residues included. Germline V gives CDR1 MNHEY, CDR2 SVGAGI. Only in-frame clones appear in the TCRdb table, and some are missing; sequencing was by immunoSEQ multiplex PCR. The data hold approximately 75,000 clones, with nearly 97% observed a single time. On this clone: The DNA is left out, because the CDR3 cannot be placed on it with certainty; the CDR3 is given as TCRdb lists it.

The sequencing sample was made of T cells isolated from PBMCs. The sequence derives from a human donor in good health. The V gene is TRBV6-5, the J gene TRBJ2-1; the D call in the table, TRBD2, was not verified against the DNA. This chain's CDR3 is CASSSSGAYNEQFF.